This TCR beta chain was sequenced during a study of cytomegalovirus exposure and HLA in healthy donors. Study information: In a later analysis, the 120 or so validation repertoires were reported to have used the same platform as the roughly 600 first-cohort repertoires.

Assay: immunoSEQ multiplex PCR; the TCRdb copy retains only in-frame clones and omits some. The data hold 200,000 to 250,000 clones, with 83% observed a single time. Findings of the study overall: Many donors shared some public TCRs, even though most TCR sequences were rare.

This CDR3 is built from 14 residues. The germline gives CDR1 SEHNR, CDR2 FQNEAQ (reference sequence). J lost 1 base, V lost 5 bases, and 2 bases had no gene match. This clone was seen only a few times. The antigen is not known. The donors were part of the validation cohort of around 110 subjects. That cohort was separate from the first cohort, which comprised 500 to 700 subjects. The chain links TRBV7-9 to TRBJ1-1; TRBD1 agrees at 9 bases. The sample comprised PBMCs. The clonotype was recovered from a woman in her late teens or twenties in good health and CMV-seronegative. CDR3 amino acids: CASSPQGANTEAFF. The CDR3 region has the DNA TGTGCCAGCAGCCCACAGGGGGCGAACACTGAAGCTTTCTTT.